This T cell receptor beta chain appears in the sequencing data of a study of response to subunit inactivated influenza vaccine. With 0 bases removed from V and 5 bases from J, the gap between germline ends came to 15 bases. The germline V gene encodes CDR1 DFQATT and CDR2 SNEGSKA (reference sequence). The CDR3 has 15 amino acids. One entry per CDR3 protein results from TCRdb running MiXCR on the RT-PCR reads. The data show around 480,000 distinct CDR3 sequences, 11% seen once. As to this clonotype: What it binds is unknown.

General study results and limits: Each seasonal flu vaccination may recruit only limited new T cells, authors suggested.

The sample was PBMCs from blood, taken 40 to 50 days after vaccination. The rearrangement uses TRBV20-1 and TRBJ2-3; weak D call: TRBD2 (6 bases). This TCR came from a man in his fifties who received an inactivated influenza vaccine. The CDR3 DNA is TGCAGTGCTAGAGATCCAGGAGGGCCAGGAGATACGCAGTATTTT. It codes for CSARDPGGPGDTQYF.